Sequencing of this TCR beta chain was carried out in a study of STAT5B mutations in CD4+ large granular lymphocyte leukemia. Assay: immunoSEQ multiplex PCR; the TCRdb copy retains only in-frame clones and omits some. The table shows about 37,000 clones, with about 85% occurring only once. The sequenced sample consisted of CD4+ T cells from blood buffy coats. The TCR comes from a human donor in good health.

Written as DNA, the CDR3 is TGTGCCAGCAGCCAAGGACAGGGCTATGGCTACACCTTC. The encoded protein is CASSQGQGYGYTF. This chain uses TRBV28 with TRBJ1-2; 8 nucleotides match TRBD1. V shed 6 bases and J 4 bases; nucleotides not matched to a gene: 4. Germline loops: CDR1 MDHEN, CDR2 SYDVKM. The length of the CDR3 is 13 residues.